These 29 T cell receptor beta chains were sequenced from one sample in a study of identical twins. TCRdb itself ran the 5' RACE reads through MiXCR, one entry per CDR3 protein. The top ten clones hold around 3.2% of a sample with about 570,000 distinct CDR3 sequences, around 9.6% of them seen once. These data were also filed under a second study, of yellow fever vaccine responses in identical twins.

The sample comprised PBMCs. The source of these receptors is a woman in her late teens or twenties in good health.

The rearrangement links TRBV29-1 to TRBJ2-7, with 8 bases lining up with TRBD1. CDR3 length equals 12 residues. V dropped 7 bases and J dropped 3; count of bases not matched to a gene: 5. CDR1 and CDR2 (germline): SQVTM, ANQGSEA. DNA of the CDR3: TGCAGCGCTAGACAGGGGATCTACGAGCAGTACTTC. Amino acid sequence: CSARQGIYEQYF.

This clonotype has a count of ten or more. This sequence joins TRBV12-3 or TRBV12-4 and TRBJ2-1; D unresolved. This CDR3 spans 11 amino acids. Trimming cost V 10 bases and J 8 bases, with 12 bases left between them. The CDR3 DNA follows: TGTGCCACCTCCCGTGGGGATGAGCAGTTCTTC. Translated, it gives CATSRGDEQFF.

This clonotype was observed many times. The rearrangement uses TRBV3-1 and TRBJ2-7; weak D call: TRBD2 (6 bases). The CDR3 has 15 residues. CDR1 LGHDT and CDR2 YNNKEL come from the germline V gene (reference sequence). V was pared by 1 base and J by 3 bases, with 13 bases between. For the CDR3, the DNA is TGTGCCAGCAGCCAAGCGGCTAACGGGGGCTACGAGCAGTACTTC. Residues: CASSQAANGGYEQYF.

The rearrangement joins TRBV30 to TRBJ2-7, with D perhaps matching TRBD2 (6 bases). CDR1 and CDR2 (germline): GTSNPN, SVGIG (reference sequence). V lost 6 bases and J lost 2, with 20 bases in between. The CDR3 is 15 residues long. CDR3 sequence: CACTPSGLPPYEQYF. The CDR3, as DNA: TGTGCCTGCACCCCAAGCGGGTTGCCCCCCTACGAGCAGTACTTC.

This clonotype was observed a handful of times. The chain is built from TRBV11-2 and TRBJ2-3; weak D call: TRBD2 (7 bases). V shed 5 bases and J shed 5 bases, with 20 bases lying between them. The germline V gene encodes CDR1 SGHAT and CDR2 FQNNGV. This CDR3 is 16 amino acids long. The CDR3: CASSPEFGGRGDTQYF. The CDR3 nucleotides are TGTGCCAGCAGCCCAGAGTTCGGGGGGCGGGGAGATACGCAGTATTTT.

This clonotype was seen ten or more times. This rearrangement joins TRBV28 to TRBJ2-6; 7 nucleotides line up with TRBD1. The germline CDR1 and CDR2 sequences are MDHEN and SYDVKM. The length of the CDR3 is 20 residues. The junction had 17 bases not matched to a gene; V was cut back by 5 bases and J by 1 base. CDR3 in amino acids: CASSRLRGPETHSGANVLTF. CDR3 DNA: TGTGCCAGCAGTCGACTAAGGGGGCCCGAAACACATTCTGGGGCCAACGTCCTGACTTTC. Combining the CDR3 with reference TRBV28 and TRBJ2-6 gives the whole variable domain DVKVTQSSRYLVKRTGEKVFLECVQDMDHENMFWYRQDPGLGLRLIYFSYDVKMKEKGDIPEGYSVSREKKERFSLILESASTNQTSMYLCASSRLRGPETHSGANVLTFGAGSRLTVL.

Only a few counts were recorded for this clonotype. J is TRBJ2-1 and V is TRBV27, with 10 bases matching TRBD1. There are 15 residues in the CDR3. Trimming at V came to 5 bases and at J to 2 bases, leaving 3 bases not matched to a gene. Germline V CDR1 and CDR2: MNHEY, SMNVEV (reference sequence). CDR3 region: CASSATGGTYNEQFF. The CDR3 nucleotides are TGTGCCAGCAGTGCGACAGGGGGCACCTACAATGAGCAGTTCTTC.

This clonotype was counted a few times. The chain joins TRBV7-9 to TRBJ2-1; 9 nucleotides line up with TRBD2. V shed 6 bases and J 8 bases; nucleotides not matched to a gene: 17. The germline CDR1 and CDR2 sequences are SEHNR and FQNEAQ (reference sequence). The CDR3 length is 17 residues. DNA for the CDR3: TGTGCCAGCAGTGATATGTTTGGTAGCGGGAGTCTCTATGAGCAGTTCTTC. It yields the protein CASSDMFGSGSLYEQFF.

This clonotype was detected a few times. This chain connects TRBV7-2 to TRBJ1-4, with 8 nucleotides matching TRBD1. The V gene's germline CDR1 is SGHTA and CDR2 FQGNSA. The trim removed 4 bases at V and 7 bases at J, leaving 5 bases unmatched. The CDR3 extends over 14 amino acids. DNA of the CDR3: TGTGCCAGCAGCTCCGGGACAGGCCGTGAAAAACTGTTTTTT. It translates to CASSSGTGREKLFF. Looking up the rest from reference TRBV7-2 and TRBJ1-4 gives the full variable domain: GAGVSQSPSNKVTEKGKDVELRCDPISGHTALYWYRQSLGQGLEFLIYFQGNSAPDKSGLPSDRFSAERTGGSVSTLTIQRTQQEDSAVYLCASSSGTGREKLFFGSGTQLSVL.

This clonotype was recorded at least ten times. The J gene is TRBJ1-4, the V gene TRBV4-3; a weak D match, TRBD1 (5 bases). With 3 bases removed from V and 0 bases from J, the gap between germline ends came to 8 bases. CDR1 LGHNA and CDR2 YSLEER come from the germline V gene. The CDR3 consists of 15 residues. The CDR3 nucleotides read TGCGCCAGCAGCCACACGACAGCAACTAATGAAAAACTGTTTTTT. As protein: CASSHTTATNEKLFF.

At least ten counts were recorded for this clonotype. The rearrangement uses TRBV10-3 and TRBJ2-1; the D gene is possibly TRBD1 (6 bases). The CDR3 runs to 14 residues. V was pared by 6 bases and J by 8 bases, with 17 bases between. Germline loops: CDR1 ENHRY, CDR2 SYGVKD. The CDR3 nucleotides read TGTGCCATCAGGGGAAGTCTCAGGGGTGATGAGCAGTTCTTC. It specifies CAIRGSLRGDEQFF.

The sample holds many counts of this clonotype. V is TRBV4-1 and J is TRBJ2-5; 10 positions match TRBD2. Germline CDR1 MGHRA, CDR2 YSYEKL. The CDR3 is made up of 19 amino acids. Germline trimming cut 0 bases from V and 0 bases from J; bases unmatched to any gene: 10. The CDR3 sequence: CASSQEGSTGTSDQETQYF. The CDR3 DNA reads TGCGCCAGCAGCCAAGAAGGCAGTACTGGGACTAGCGACCAAGAGACCCAGTACTTC.

This clonotype was detected many times. The chain couples TRBV14 to TRBJ2-5, with 7 bases fitting TRBD2. This CDR3 is built from 16 residues. Looked up from germline, CDR1 is SGHDN and CDR2 is FVKESK. The ends lost 4 bases at V and 4 bases at J; junction bases unmatched: 12. The DNA for the CDR3 is TGTGCCAGCAGCCGAGTTTTCGGGACTATGCCAGAGACCCAGTACTTC. This translates into CASSRVFGTMPETQYF.

This clonotype turned up a few times. This chain links TRBV7-9 with TRBJ2-7, with a possible D match to TRBD2 (6 bases). The CDR3 runs 16 residues. V shed 4 bases and J shed 5 bases, with 21 bases lying between them. Germline loops: CDR1 SEHNR, CDR2 FQNEAQ (reference sequence). CDR3 residues: CASSSYSSGTRDEQYF. As DNA, the CDR3 is TGTGCCAGCAGCTCTTACTCCTCCGGGACTCGGGACGAGCAGTACTTC.

CDR3 in DNA: TGTGCCAGCAGTGAGTCGCCCGGGCCGAGGGGAACTGAAGCTTTCTTT. Encoded protein: CASSESPGPRGTEAFF. The V call is TRBV25-1, the J call TRBJ1-1; a possible D gene is TRBD1 (5 bases). This CDR3 comprises 16 residues. The V gene's germline CDR1 is MGHDK and CDR2 SYGVNS. Trimming pared 3 bases from V and 5 bases from J, leaving 19 bases between.

This clonotype was picked up a small number of times. The chain has TRBV11-2 and TRBJ2-6; TRBD1 agrees at 8 bases. V was clipped by 5 bases and J by 0 bases; unmatched bases: 12. This CDR3 has 19 amino acids. The germline V gene encodes CDR1 SGHAT and CDR2 FQNNGV. The CDR3 protein is CASSHYTGGRNSGANVLTF. As DNA, the CDR3 is TGTGCCAGCAGCCATTATACAGGGGGGCGAAACTCTGGGGCCAACGTCCTGACTTTC.

A few counts support this clonotype. The chain combines TRBV18 with TRBJ2-7; D is ambiguous. V was shortened by 3 bases and J by 7 bases, with 10 bases between the two germline ends. This CDR3 contains 12 residues. Germline CDR1 KGHSH, CDR2 LQKENI. The CDR3 DNA sequence: TGTGCCAGCTCACCGGACGGATTAGAGCAGTACTTC. This encodes CASSPDGLEQYF.

The rearrangement uses TRBV7-2 and TRBJ2-1; TRBD2 might be the D (6 bases). Trimming left V 1 base short and J 11 bases short, with 18 bases between. Germline V gene lookup returns CDR1 SGHTA and CDR2 FQGNSA. CDR3 length: 15 residues. The CDR3 nucleotides are TGTGCCAGCAGCTTAGGCGGGGAGGTGACTCGCAAGCAGTTCTTC. It encodes CASSLGGEVTRKQFF.

This clonotype was seen many times. The chain is built from TRBV5-1 and TRBJ1-1, with D unclear. Trimming removed 0 bases from V and 1 base from J, with 13 bases in between. The CDR3 is made up of 16 amino acids. In germline, CDR1 is SGHRS, CDR2 YFSETQ. The CDR3 loop is CASSLGLSTGNTEAFF. CDR3 DNA: TGCGCCAGCAGCTTGGGACTTAGCACGGGGAACACTGAAGCTTTCTTT.

This clonotype was recorded a few times. V and J are TRBV29-1 and TRBJ2-1, with TRBD2 identical over 15 bases. The CDR3 length is 13 residues. J was trimmed by 10 bases and V by 7 bases; bases with no gene match: 5. Per germline, CDR1 SQVTM and CDR2 ANQGSEA. The CDR3 protein is CSAGLAGGGEQFF. The CDR3 bases are TGCAGCGCGGGACTAGCGGGAGGTGGCGAGCAGTTCTTC.

This clonotype has ten or more counts. The V and J genes are TRBV27 and TRBJ2-1; 8 bases are shared with TRBD1. The CDR3 has 14 residues. After removal of 5 bases from V and 7 bases from J, the junction contained 7 bases not matched to a gene. CDR1 and CDR2 from the germline V gene are MNHEY and SMNVEV (reference sequence). CDR3 amino acids: CASSKRTGMNEQFF. Here the CDR3 DNA reads TGTGCCAGCAGTAAAAGGACAGGGATGAATGAGCAGTTCTTC.

V gene TRBV2 combines with J gene TRBJ1-1; D is unclear. Germline V gene data show CDR1 as SNHLY and CDR2 as FYNNEI. The V end was cut by 3 bases, the J end by 11 bases, with 19 bases between. This CDR3 has 14 residues. In DNA, the CDR3 is TGTGCCAGCAGTGATGGTTTCGACGTCGTGTTGGCTTTCTTT. Protein sequence: CASSDGFDVVLAFF.

This clonotype was counted many times. This chain connects TRBV7-2 to TRBJ2-3; D is unclear. Trimming cost V 7 bases and J 0 bases, with 14 bases left between them. CDR1 SGHTA and CDR2 FQGNSA come from the germline V gene. The CDR3 spans 15 residues. CDR3 DNA sequence: TGTGCCAGCACGGCGACCGCCCCTAGCACAGATACGCAGTATTTT. Translating gives CASTATAPSTDTQYF. The full variable domain, its missing parts supplied by reference TRBV7-2 and TRBJ2-3, is GAGVSQSPSNKVTEKGKDVELRCDPISGHTALYWYRQSLGQGLEFLIYFQGNSAPDKSGLPSDRFSAERTGGSVSTLTIQRTQQEDSAVYLCASTATAPSTDTQYFGPGTRLTVL.

This clonotype was recorded many times. This chain connects TRBV12-3 or TRBV12-4 to TRBJ2-1; TRBD2 is a possible D gene (5 bases). The length of the CDR3 is 16 residues. V lost 3 bases and J 0 bases, leaving 12 bases between the germline ends. The CDR3: CASSFPIASSYNEQFF. CDR3 nucleotide sequence: TGTGCCAGCAGTTTCCCCATAGCGAGCTCCTACAATGAGCAGTTCTTC.

J is TRBJ2-5 and V is TRBV24-1; 8 bases are a match to TRBD2. V was clipped by 5 bases and J by 3 bases; unmatched bases: 10. The CDR3 totals 16 residues. CDR1 is KGHDR, CDR2 SFDVKD, per germline. The CDR3 sequence is CATSGLAGAFKETQYF. The CDR3 bases are TGTGCCACCAGTGGGCTAGCGGGCGCTTTTAAAGAGACCCAGTACTTC.

Ten or more counts support this clonotype. A junction end diverges from the germline sequence, so it may reflect a read error. This chain connects TRBV5-1 to TRBJ1-3, with no clear D. The CDR3 contains 14 residues. Germline V gives CDR1 SGHRS, CDR2 YFSETQ. The CDR3, as DNA: TGTGCCAGCAGTTTAGGAGGCTCTGGAAACACCATATATTTT. It is translated as CASSLGGSGNTIYF.

The chain is built from TRBV7-2 and TRBJ2-3, with D perhaps matching TRBD1 (7 bases). The V gene lost 5 bases and the J gene lost 1 base, with 13 bases spanning the gap. Germline V gene lookup returns CDR1 SGHTA and CDR2 FQGNSA. This CDR3 comprises 15 residues. DNA of the CDR3: TGTGCCAGCAGCCGCGGGACAGCCGGCACAGATACGCAGTATTTT. Its translation is CASSRGTAGTDTQYF.

This clonotype appeared many times. The chain combines TRBV12-3 or TRBV12-4 with TRBJ2-5; D remains ambiguous. V gave up 6 bases and J gave up 0 bases, with 11 bases separating them. The CDR3 has 14 residues. The CDR3: CASSSNPYQETQYF. The CDR3 nucleotides are TGTGCCAGCAGCTCCAATCCGTACCAAGAGACCCAGTACTTC.

This clonotype was observed a handful of times. The V call is TRBV29-1, the J call TRBJ2-7, with 7 bases matching TRBD1. V was clipped by 6 bases and J by 2 bases; unmatched bases: 7. There are 13 residues in the CDR3. Germline V gives CDR1 SQVTM, CDR2 ANQGSEA. The CDR3 nucleotides read TGCAGCGTCCGACAGGGTTTGGCCTACGAGCAGTACTTC. Translating it yields CSVRQGLAYEQYF.